Below, 30 T cell receptor beta chains from the same sample are listed, as sequenced in a study of early T cells in non-severe SARS-CoV-2 infection listed by TCRdb under 2021. Library prep was done by 5' RACE. Sequencer: NextSeq 500. TCRdb itself trimmed the public reads at Q25 with fastp, ran MiXCR and retained productive beta chains. Rows are unified per CDR3 protein, each entry keeping the most common DNA and genes. The sample has 75,000 to 90,000 distinct CDR3 sequences on record, 5.5% to 7.5% of them singletons. The ten largest clones capture roughly 8% of the sample. Specimen: whole blood. These receptor sequences come from an adult who was a healthcare worker with PCR-confirmed SARS-CoV-2 infection or an uninfected control (not recorded which).

This clonotype was counted only a few times. The chain links TRBV20-1 to TRBJ2-4, with a weak D call TRBD1 (6 bases). CDR3 length: 16 residues. V lost 0 bases and J 0 bases, leaving 12 bases between the germline ends. Germline CDR1 is DFQATT and CDR2 is SNEGSKA (reference sequence). The CDR3 DNA reads TGCAGTGCTAGAGAGGACAGAAGCCTAGCCAAAAACATTCAGTACTTC. Its protein product is CSAREDRSLAKNIQYF.

This clonotype was observed at least ten times. The V call is TRBV18, the J call TRBJ1-3; D unclear. The V and J ends lost 1 base and 4 bases respectively, with 5 bases between them. Germline V gene sequence: CDR1 KGHSH, CDR2 LQKENI. The length of the CDR3 is 13 residues. The CDR3 is CASSPRPGNTIYF. CDR3 sequence (DNA): TGTGCCAGCTCACCACGCCCGGGAAACACCATATATTTT.

There are a few counts of this clonotype. The V call is TRBV5-6, the J call TRBJ1-1; D is possibly TRBD1 (6 bases). The CDR3 has 16 residues. CDR1 SGHDT and CDR2 YYEEEE come from the germline V gene. V was clipped by 1 base and J by 0 bases, with 13 bases between them. The CDR3 region has the DNA TGTGCCAGCAGCTTGCAAAGGGGGACCCTGAACACTGAAGCTTTCTTT. Translation gives CASSLQRGTLNTEAFF.

This clonotype was seen at least ten times. This chain uses TRBV20-1 with TRBJ1-5; D remains ambiguous. Per the germline V gene, CDR1 is DFQATT and CDR2 is SNEGSKA (reference sequence). With 2 bases removed from V and 1 base from J, the gap between germline ends came to 12 bases. The CDR3 has 15 residues. CDR3 protein: CSARISLGSNQPQHF. The DNA for the CDR3 is TGCAGTGCTAGAATCAGCTTGGGGAGCAATCAGCCCCAGCATTTT.

This sequence joins TRBV7-6 and TRBJ2-7; 14 nucleotides line up with TRBD2. The J call may be faulty, since TRBJ2-1 better matches the DNA end. The germline V gene has CDR1 SGHVS and CDR2 FNYEAQ. The CDR3 consists of 14 residues. The CDR3 DNA is TGTGCCAGCAGCTTGACTAGCGGGAGGGGCGAGCAGTTCTTC. It encodes CASSLTSGRGEQFF.

This clonotype was found many times. V is TRBV7-8 and J is TRBJ1-6; D call uncertain. CDR1 and CDR2 from the germline V gene are SGHVS and FQNEAQ. Trimming cost V 2 bases and J 7 bases, with 3 bases left between them. This CDR3 has 12 residues. This CDR3 reads CASSLPNSPLHF. CDR3 in DNA: TGTGCCAGCAGCTTACCAAATTCACCCCTCCACTTT.

This clonotype was found a few times. V gene TRBV10-3 combines with J gene TRBJ2-7; 7 bases fit TRBD1. The V segment lost 4 bases and the J segment 4 bases; nucleotides outside the gene matches: 7. This CDR3 has 14 residues. Germline V gene data show CDR1 as ENHRY and CDR2 as SYGVKD. The CDR3 DNA follows: TGTGCCATCAGTGTAAGACAGGGTTATTACGAGCAGTACTTC. Translation: CAISVRQGYYEQYF.

This clonotype was seen many times. The chain uses TRBV6-6 and TRBJ2-5, with unresolved D. The CDR3 consists of 14 residues. V shed 6 bases and J shed 2 bases, with 13 bases lying between them. Germline CDR1 MNHNY, CDR2 SVGAGI (reference sequence). The CDR3 DNA reads as TGTGCCAGCAGCCGCGGTCGAGTTCAAGAGACCCAGTACTTC. Translation: CASSRGRVQETQYF.

The table lists this clonotype with a few counts. The chain links TRBV5-1 to TRBJ1-1; the D gene is possibly TRBD1 (5 bases). Germline CDR1 and CDR2: SGHRS and YFSETQ. The CDR3 covers 13 residues. V gave up 3 bases and J gave up 6 bases, with 12 bases separating them. The CDR3 DNA reads as TGCGCCAGCAGCTCTCGACAGTATTCTGAAGCTTTCTTT. Translation: CASSSRQYSEAFF.

The V and J genes are TRBV9 and TRBJ1-6, with unresolved D. The CDR3 loop spans 17 amino acids. V was clipped by 0 bases and J by 0 bases, with 10 bases between them. Germline V lookup: CDR1 SGDLS, CDR2 YYNGEE. The CDR3 here is CASSVVGTASYNSPLHF. As DNA, the CDR3 is TGTGCCAGCAGCGTAGTAGGTACCGCCTCCTATAATTCACCCCTCCACTTT.

In its sample, this clonotype was seen a few times. The rearrangement joins TRBV2 to TRBJ2-5; either TRBD1 or TRBD2 may fit D (5 bases each). The CDR3 runs 13 residues. The germline V and J ends were trimmed by 5 bases and 1 base, with 8 bases remaining between them. CDR1 is SNHLY and CDR2 is FYNNEI in the germline V gene. The CDR3 sequence is CASSIGTQETQYF. In nucleotides, the CDR3 is TGTGCCAGCAGTATTGGGACCCAAGAGACCCAGTACTTC. The full variable domain, in which reference TRBV2 and TRBJ2-5 provide the parts outside the CDR3, is EPEVTQTPSHQVTQMGQEVILRCVPISNHLYFYWYRQILGQKVEFLVSFYNNEISEKSEIFDDQFSVERPDGSNFTLKIRSTKLEDSAMYFCASSIGTQETQYFGPGTRLLVL.

This clonotype was recorded once. The chain links TRBV6-1 to TRBJ2-7; D uncertain. The CDR3 spans 14 residues. Trimming left V 0 bases short and J 0 bases short, with 6 bases between. Germline V gives CDR1 MNHNS, CDR2 SASEGT. The CDR3: CASSEAWSSYEQYF. The CDR3 nucleotides are TGTGCCAGCAGTGAAGCTTGGAGCTCCTACGAGCAGTACTTC.

The chain employs TRBV5-4 and TRBJ1-2; D may be TRBD1 (5 bases). Trimming removed 1 base from V and 4 bases from J, with 17 bases in between. The CDR3 has 16 residues. In germline, CDR1 is SGHNT, CDR2 YYREEE (reference sequence). In DNA form, the CDR3 reads TGTGCCAGCAGCTTGACCGGAGGGGCCGGGGGCTATGGCTACACCTTC. It codes for CASSLTGGAGGYGYTF.

This clonotype was observed a handful of times. The chain uses TRBV7-9 and TRBJ2-3; 10 bases match TRBD2. The V and J ends lost 4 bases and 6 bases, in that order; junction bases with no gene match: 7. CDR3 length equals 15 residues. Germline CDR1 SEHNR, CDR2 FQNEAQ (reference sequence). This CDR3 reads CASSSTTSGRDTQYF. CDR3 sequence (DNA): TGTGCCAGCAGCTCAACGACTAGCGGGCGGGATACGCAGTATTTT.

The chain is built from TRBV10-3 and TRBJ2-5; D remains ambiguous. The CDR3 contains 12 residues. Trimming removed 4 bases from V and 1 base from J, with 4 bases in between. The germline gives CDR1 ENHRY, CDR2 SYGVKD. The DNA for the CDR3 is TGTGCCATCAGTGGGGGCCAAGAGACCCAGTACTTC. Translation: CAISGGQETQYF.

This clonotype occurred a few times. The chain couples TRBV7-9 to TRBJ2-4, with D tentatively TRBD1 or TRBD2 (5 bases each). With 5 bases removed from V and 8 bases from J, the gap between germline ends came to 16 bases. The CDR3 extends over 14 amino acids. Germline V gives CDR1 SEHNR, CDR2 FQNEAQ (reference sequence). CDR3 protein: CASSPGRGSDIQYF. The CDR3 nucleotides read TGTGCCAGCAGCCCGGGAAGGGGCTCGGACATTCAGTACTTC.

V is TRBV12-3 or TRBV12-4 and J is TRBJ2-1; D unresolved. The CDR3 totals 15 residues. V gave up 6 bases and J gave up 7 bases, with 19 bases separating them. This chain's CDR3 is CASSSPGLLGNEQFF. In DNA, the CDR3 is TGTGCCAGCAGCTCCCCCGGGCTCCTTGGAAATGAGCAGTTCTTC.

The V gene is TRBV9, the J gene TRBJ1-2, with 10 bases matching TRBD1. Germline CDR1 is SGDLS and CDR2 is YYNGEE. The length of the CDR3 is 15 residues. Germline trimming cut 3 bases from V and 5 bases from J; bases unmatched to any gene: 7. The CDR3 nucleotides are TGTGCCAGCAGCGAGGGGGGACAGGGGAGTTATGGCTACACCTTC. As protein: CASSEGGQGSYGYTF.

This clonotype was seen ten or more times. J is TRBJ2-5 and V is TRBV5-1; 9 nucleotides agree with TRBD2. J gave up 4 bases and V 1 base, and 2 bases lay outside the gene matches. Germline CDR1 reads SGHRS; CDR2 reads YFSETQ. This CDR3 is 14 amino acids long. The CDR3 region has the DNA TGCGCCAGCAGCTTGACTAGCGGGCCAGAGACCCAGTACTTC. As protein: CASSLTSGPETQYF.

In this sample, this clonotype turned up many times. CDR3 DNA: TGTGCCAGCAGCCAAGATATTAGTGAAACCTACGAGCAGTACTTC. Translating gives CASSQDISETYEQYF. V is TRBV3-1 and J is TRBJ2-7; D remains ambiguous. CDR1 LGHDT and CDR2 YNNKEL come from the germline V gene (reference sequence). The CDR3 is 15 residues long. V lost 0 bases and J 2 bases, leaving 11 bases between the germline ends.

This clonotype was counted a few times. V usage is TRBV11-2 and J usage is TRBJ2-3; either TRBD1 or TRBD2 may fit D (5 bases each). The germline V gene encodes CDR1 SGHAT and CDR2 FQNNGV. V lost 5 bases, J lost 3 bases, and 18 bases lay in between. The CDR3 totals 16 residues. The CDR3: CASSRGQGWDTDTQYF. For the CDR3, the DNA is TGTGCCAGCAGCCGAGGGCAGGGATGGGATACAGATACGCAGTATTTT.

The chain combines TRBV18 with TRBJ2-1, with D unresolved. The germline V gene has CDR1 KGHSH and CDR2 LQKENI. V lost 6 bases, J lost 8 bases, and 20 bases lay in between. The CDR3 has 15 amino acids. The chain's CDR3 is CASSRTYSPTDEQFF. CDR3 coding DNA: TGTGCCAGCTCCCGCACTTACTCCCCTACCGATGAGCAGTTCTTC.

At least ten counts were recorded for this clonotype. This rearrangement joins TRBV7-9 to TRBJ1-1; D is undetermined. This CDR3 contains 14 residues. V lost 0 bases and J 1 base, leaving 6 bases between the germline ends. Germline CDR1 SEHNR, CDR2 FQNEAQ (reference sequence). The CDR3 sequence: CASSLASENTEAFF. CDR3 nucleotide sequence: TGTGCCAGCAGCTTAGCGTCCGAGAACACTGAAGCTTTCTTT.

This clonotype was seen repeatedly, ten times or more. CDR3 nucleotide sequence: TGTGCCAGCAGCTTAGGAGGAATGGGCTACAATGAGCAGTTCTTC. Encoded protein: CASSLGGMGYNEQFF. The chain recombines TRBV11-2 with TRBJ2-1; no definite D call. V was clipped by 1 base and J by 3 bases, with 10 bases between them. Germline CDR1 and CDR2: SGHAT and FQNNGV. The CDR3 sequence is 15 residues long.

The chain joins TRBV5-1 to TRBJ1-1, with D possibly being TRBD1 (6 bases). This CDR3 has 14 residues. Germline CDR1 SGHRS, CDR2 YFSETQ. V lost 4 bases and J lost 1, with 11 bases in between. In nucleotides, the CDR3 is TGCGCCAGCAGCCCCGTGGGACAGAACACTGAAGCTTTCTTT. It specifies CASSPVGQNTEAFF.

This clonotype has a count of ten or more. The chain links TRBV12-3 or TRBV12-4 to TRBJ1-1; 8 nucleotides line up with TRBD1. V was pared by 7 bases and J by 1 base, with 11 bases of the junction left unmatched. The CDR3 is made up of 16 amino acids. The CDR3 loop reads CASIPRTGGSNTEAFF. For the CDR3, the DNA is TGTGCCAGCATACCAAGAACAGGGGGATCGAACACTGAAGCTTTCTTT.

This clonotype has at least ten counts. The chain has TRBV6-2 or TRBV6-3 and TRBJ1-5, with TRBD1 matching 9 bases. Germline values: CDR1 MNHEY, CDR2 SVGEGT. There are 15 residues in the CDR3. Unmatched junction bases numbered 8, after V lost 5 bases and J lost 6 bases. CDR3 sequence: CASSEPGTGSQPQHF. Here the CDR3 DNA reads TGTGCCAGCAGTGAACCCGGGACAGGGAGTCAGCCCCAGCATTTT.

This clonotype showed up just a few times. V and J are TRBV29-1 and TRBJ2-7; D remains ambiguous. V lost 7 bases to trimming and J lost 6 bases, with 22 bases between them. The CDR3 covers 14 residues. Germline CDR1 and CDR2: SQVTM and ANQGSEA. CDR3 in DNA: TGCAGCGCCCGGTCGGTCTCCGCGTCCGGCGAGCAGTACTTC. Amino acid sequence: CSARSVSASGEQYF.

This clonotype occurred a few times. This chain uses TRBV29-1 with TRBJ1-1; the D gene is possibly TRBD1 (6 bases). CDR3 size: 16 residues. V lost 4 bases, J lost 1 base, and 19 bases lay in between. Germline assignment: CDR1 SQVTM and CDR2 ANQGSEA. CDR3 loop: CSVGHFRVGANTEAFF. In DNA form, the CDR3 reads TGCAGCGTTGGACACTTCCGGGTGGGGGCGAACACTGAAGCTTTCTTT.

The rearrangement links TRBV6-5 to TRBJ2-1, with D possibly called TRBD1 or TRBD2 (5 bases each). Germline CDR1 is MNHEY and CDR2 is SVGAGI. The CDR3 runs 15 residues. Trimming took off 6 bases at V and 7 bases at J, with 19 bases between the two ends. CDR3 protein: CASRRGTASINEQFF. Written as DNA, the CDR3 is TGTGCCAGCAGGAGGGGTACGGCTAGCATAAATGAGCAGTTCTTC.